This is a list of T cell receptor beta chains from one sample in a study of shared clonotypes between healthy human individuals. Sequencing was performed with immunoSEQ multiplex PCR; in TCRdb, only in-frame clones are kept and a portion is missing. The sample shows about 1.9 million clones, roughly 93% of them seen only once. The sequenced sample consisted of naive CD8+ T cells from PBMCs. The receptors were sampled from a man between 18 and 35 years old in good health. Some clones in this sample may be carry-over from other donors' samples. Each CDR3 is given with its conserved first and last residue. Each record gives: CDR3 DNA, CDR3 protein, CDR3 length, V gene, J gene, D gene, clone size. D genes are given only for firm matches. The size entry is marked missing in some rows and otherwise reads once, few, many or a size class.

DNA: TGTGCCAGCAGCTTGGGTTGGGGAAATGATCAGCCCCAGCATTTT; CDR3: CASSLGWGNDQPQHF; length: 15; V: TRBV5-6; J: TRBJ1-5; D: .; size: .
DNA: TGTGCCAGTAGTATAGGCAGAGAAGCTTTCTTT; CDR3: CASSIGREAFF; length: 11; V: TRBV19; J: TRBJ1-1; D: .; size: .
DNA: TGTGCCAGCAGCTTAGTGGCGGCTTTCAATCAGCCCCAGCATTTT; CDR3: CASSLVAAFNQPQHF; length: 15; V: TRBV7-2; J: TRBJ1-5; D: .; size: .
DNA: TGTGCCATCAGTGAGGCGGGAGTCGGTACAGATACGCAGTATTTT; CDR3: CAISEAGVGTDTQYF; length: 15; V: TRBV10-3; J: TRBJ2-3; D: TRBD2; size: .
DNA: TGTGCCAGCAGCCTGGGACCTAGCACAGATACGCAGTATTTT; CDR3: CASSLGPSTDTQYF; length: 14; V: TRBV7-9; J: TRBJ2-3; D: .; size: .
DNA: TGTGCCAGCAGCTTACCAGGTCGGACAGAAGCTTTCTTT; CDR3: CASSLPGRTEAFF; length: 13; V: TRBV7-9; J: TRBJ1-1; D: .; size: .
DNA: TGTGCCAGCAGTCTAGGGACAGGGGCAGTTGGAGCTTTCTTT; CDR3: CASSLGTGAVGAFF; length: 14; V: TRBV27; J: TRBJ1-1; D: TRBD1; size: .
DNA: TGTGCCAGCACTACCCAGGGTGAAGCCTACGAGCAGTACTTC; CDR3: CASTTQGEAYEQYF; length: 14; V: TRBV6-1; J: TRBJ2-7; D: .; size: .
DNA: TGCGCCAGCAGCTTGGGTATGGCTAGCACAGATACGCAGTATTTT; CDR3: CASSLGMASTDTQYF; length: 15; V: TRBV5-1; J: TRBJ2-3; D: .; size: .
DNA: TGTGCCAGCAGTTTGTTCCTGGAAGGGGACGGAGGCTACACCTTC; CDR3: CASSLFLEGDGGYTF; length: 15; V: TRBV28; J: TRBJ1-2; D: .; size: .
DNA: TGTGCCAGCAGCCCCTGGGCTAGCGGAACCTACGAGCAGTACTTC; CDR3: CASSPWASGTYEQYF; length: 15; V: TRBV6-5; J: TRBJ2-7; D: TRBD2; size: once
DNA: TGTGCCAGCAGTTACTCCGGGGAGACCCAGTACTTC; CDR3: CASSYSGETQYF; length: 12; V: TRBV6-5; J: TRBJ2-5; D: .; size: .
DNA: TGTGCCATCAGTGTTTCCCCCGCGGCGGCGGAGACCCAGTACTTC; CDR3: CAISVSPAAAETQYF; length: 15; V: TRBV10-3; J: TRBJ2-5; D: .; size: .
DNA: TGTGCCAGCAGTTTAGGGGCAGGTGTAATGAACACTGAAGCTTTCTTT; CDR3: CASSLGAGVMNTEAFF; length: 16; V: TRBV27; J: TRBJ1-1; D: .; size: .
DNA: TGTGCCAGCAGCCAAGGAGGACAGGGGAAGATCACTGAAGCTTTCTTT; CDR3: CASSQGGQGKITEAFF; length: 16; V: TRBV14; J: TRBJ1-1; D: TRBD1; size: .
DNA: TGTGCCTGGATACGGAAGAACACTGAAGCTTTCTTT; CDR3: CAWIRKNTEAFF; length: 12; V: TRBV30; J: TRBJ1-1; D: .; size: few
DNA: TGTGCCAGCAGTGACCCAGGGGTCGGCAATCAGCCCCAGCATTTT; CDR3: CASSDPGVGNQPQHF; length: 15; V: TRBV2; J: TRBJ1-5; D: .; size: .
DNA: TGTGCCAGCAGTTTATTGCCCGTTAACACTGAAGCTTTCTTT; CDR3: CASSLLPVNTEAFF; length: 14; V: TRBV28; J: TRBJ1-1; D: .; size: .
DNA: TGCGCCAGCCGACCTGCGGCGGGGACCTATCAGCCCCAGCATTTT; CDR3: CASRPAAGTYQPQHF; length: 15; V: TRBV23-1; J: TRBJ1-5; D: .; size: .
DNA: TGTGCCAGCAGCCCCCAGGGGACAGCGAACACTGAAGCTTTCTTT; CDR3: CASSPQGTANTEAFF; length: 15; V: TRBV14; J: TRBJ1-1; D: TRBD1; size: .
DNA: TGTGCCAGCAGCGGCGGGACTAGCGGGAACAATGAGCAGTTCTTC; CDR3: CASSGGTSGNNEQFF; length: 15; V: TRBV7-8; J: TRBJ2-1; D: TRBD2; size: .
DNA: TGTGCCAGCAGTGGGGACTTTTGGTTCACTGAAGCTTTCTTT; CDR3: CASSGDFWFTEAFF; length: 14; V: TRBV6-5; J: TRBJ1-1; D: .; size: .
DNA: TGTGCCAGCAGTTGGACTAGGGTAGACAATGAGCAGTTCTTC; CDR3: CASSWTRVDNEQFF; length: 14; V: TRBV27; J: TRBJ2-1; D: TRBD2; size: .
DNA: TGTGCCAGCAGTGACCGGGACAGGCGTTTCTATGGCTACACCTTC; CDR3: CASSDRDRRFYGYTF; length: 15; V: TRBV2; J: TRBJ1-2; D: TRBD1; size: .
DNA: TGTGCCAGCAGCGGAGGGACGGGGAGCTCCTACGAGCAGTACTTC; CDR3: CASSGGTGSSYEQYF; length: 15; V: TRBV9; J: TRBJ2-7; D: .; size: .
DNA: TGCAGCGTTGACCGACAGGAAAACTATGGCTACACCTTC; CDR3: CSVDRQENYGYTF; length: 13; V: TRBV29-1; J: TRBJ1-2; D: .; size: .
DNA: TGTGCCTGGAGGGACCGGGACCTCTATGGCTACACCTTC; CDR3: CAWRDRDLYGYTF; length: 13; V: TRBV30; J: TRBJ1-2; D: .; size: .
DNA: TGTGCCAGCAGCCCCAGGGTGGAATCCACCGGGGAGCTGTTTTTT; CDR3: CASSPRVESTGELFF; length: 15; V: TRBV6-8; J: TRBJ2-2; D: .; size: .
DNA: TGTGCCAGCAGCCAAGACAGGGGGTACGAGCAGTACTTC; CDR3: CASSQDRGYEQYF; length: 13; V: TRBV14; J: TRBJ2-7; D: TRBD1; size: .
DNA: TGTGCCAGCAGTTTATCGACGAACACTGAAGCTTTCTTT; CDR3: CASSLSTNTEAFF; length: 13; V: TRBV27; J: TRBJ1-1; D: .; size: .
DNA: TGTGCCAGCAGTTTAGGACTAGTTTGGGAGCAGTACTTC; CDR3: CASSLGLVWEQYF; length: 13; V: TRBV28; J: TRBJ2-7; D: TRBD2; size: .
DNA: TGTGCCAGCAGCCTTCCTGAAGCTTTCTTT; CDR3: CASSLPEAFF; length: 10; V: TRBV27; J: TRBJ1-1; D: .; size: .
DNA: TGTGCCAGCAGTTTAAAAGGCACCGGGGAGCTGTTTTTT; CDR3: CASSLKGTGELFF; length: 13; V: TRBV27; J: TRBJ2-2; D: .; size: .
DNA: TGTGCCAGCAGCTTTGGGAGCAATCAGCCCCAGCATTTT; CDR3: CASSFGSNQPQHF; length: 13; V: TRBV5-6; J: TRBJ1-5; D: .; size: .
DNA: TGCGCCAGCAGCCAAGAGTGGGGTAGCCTCTCCTACGAGCAGTACTTC; CDR3: CASSQEWGSLSYEQYF; length: 16; V: TRBV4-1; J: TRBJ2-7; D: .; size: .
DNA: TGTGCCAGCAGCGAGGGACAGTCGGTCTATGGCTACACCTTC; CDR3: CASSEGQSVYGYTF; length: 14; V: TRBV6-6; J: TRBJ1-2; D: TRBD1; size: .
DNA: TGTGCCACCAGCAGAGAATTGGACAGGGACTACGAGCAGTACTTC; CDR3: CATSRELDRDYEQYF; length: 15; V: TRBV15; J: TRBJ2-7; D: TRBD1; size: .
DNA: TGTGCCAGCAGCTCCGGGGAAAGGGTGGGCCATGGCTACACCTTC; CDR3: CASSSGERVGHGYTF; length: 15; V: TRBV7-9; J: TRBJ1-2; D: .; size: .
DNA: TGTGCCAGTAGTATTGACAGGAACTACGAGCAGTACTTC; CDR3: CASSIDRNYEQYF; length: 13; V: TRBV19; J: TRBJ2-7; D: .; size: .
DNA: TGTGCCAGCACCAACCCACCGGGACAGATATACGAGCAGTACTTC; CDR3: CASTNPPGQIYEQYF; length: 15; V: TRBV28; J: TRBJ2-7; D: TRBD1; size: .
DNA: TGTGCCAGCAGCTTAACCCAAGGACTAGCGGGAGGGCCATTTCGAGAGACCCAGTACTTC; CDR3: CASSLTQGLAGGPFRETQYF; length: 20; V: TRBV7-8; J: TRBJ2-5; D: TRBD2; size: .
DNA: TGTGCCAGCAGTGAATGGGACAGGTCAGGCTACACCTTC; CDR3: CASSEWDRSGYTF; length: 13; V: TRBV25-1; J: TRBJ1-2; D: TRBD1; size: few
DNA: TGCGCCAGCAGCTTGATCTGGCAGGCCGTTTCTGGGGCCAACGTCCTGACTTTC; CDR3: CASSLIWQAVSGANVLTF; length: 18; V: TRBV5-1; J: TRBJ2-6; D: .; size: .
DNA: TGTGCCAGCAGCCTCGGACCCGGGGGGGCCCACGAGCAGTACTTC; CDR3: CASSLGPGGAHEQYF; length: 15; V: TRBV7-9; J: TRBJ2-7; D: TRBD2; size: once
DNA: TGTGCCAGCAGCGATAGCGGGAGGAGCACAGATACGCAGTATTTT; CDR3: CASSDSGRSTDTQYF; length: 15; V: TRBV9; J: TRBJ2-3; D: TRBD2; size: few
DNA: TGTGCCAGCACCCAGCGCGGGGGCTGGACGAACACTGAAGCTTTCTTT; CDR3: CASTQRGGWTNTEAFF; length: 16; V: TRBV28; J: TRBJ1-1; D: .; size: .
DNA: TGTGCCAGCAGTGAAGGGGGATATCGGCCCCAGCATTTT; CDR3: CASSEGGYRPQHF; length: 13; V: TRBV25-1; J: TRBJ1-5; D: .; size: .
DNA: TGTGCCAGCAGCCTTGGGAGGGGGCCCAATCAGCCCCAGCATTTT; CDR3: CASSLGRGPNQPQHF; length: 15; V: TRBV5-6; J: TRBJ1-5; D: TRBD1; size: .